This TCR beta chain was sequenced during a study of T cell repertoires in cytomegalovirus infection. To note about this clonotype: Its target is unknown.

Germline V CDR1 and CDR2: MGHRA, YSYEKL. With 0 bases clipped from V and 6 bases from J, the junction kept 2 bases outside the gene matches. The CDR3 is made up of 14 amino acids. TCRdb passed the reads through MiXCR, listing each CDR3 protein once. The table records about 110,000 distinct CDR3 sequences, around 45% of them present only once. Sequences were derived from CD8+ T cells from cultured PBMCs, sampled from culture after CMV antigen stimulation. The gene calls are TRBV4-1 and TRBJ2-3; 8 nucleotides align to TRBD2. The clonotype comes from a human donor in good health (CMV status not recorded). Some clones in this sample may be carry-over from other donors' samples. The CDR3 is CASSQDPGGDTQYF. The CDR3 nucleotides are TGCGCCAGCAGCCAAGATCCGGGGGGGGATACGCAGTATTTT.